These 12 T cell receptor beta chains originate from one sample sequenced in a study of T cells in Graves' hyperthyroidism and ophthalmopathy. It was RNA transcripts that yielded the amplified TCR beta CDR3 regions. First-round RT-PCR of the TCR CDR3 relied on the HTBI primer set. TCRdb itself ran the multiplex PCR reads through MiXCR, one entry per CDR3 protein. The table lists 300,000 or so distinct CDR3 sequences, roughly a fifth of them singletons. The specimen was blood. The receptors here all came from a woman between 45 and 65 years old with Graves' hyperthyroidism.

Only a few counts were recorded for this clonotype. The CDR3 DNA follows: TGCAGTGTAATACAGGGATTTACACCGAATCAGCCCCAGCATTTT. Protein sequence: CSVIQGFTPNQPQHF. This sequence joins TRBV20-1 and TRBJ1-5; D possibly corresponds to TRBD1 (6 bases). Germline CDR1 DFQATT, CDR2 SNEGSKA (reference sequence). The CDR3 length is 15 residues. The germline V and J ends were trimmed by 7 bases and 4 bases, with 20 bases remaining between them.

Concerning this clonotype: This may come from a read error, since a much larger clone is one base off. Written as DNA, the CDR3 is TGTGCCATCAGTGAACAGGGGGCTCGTGAGCAGTTCTTC. Its protein is CAISEQGAREQFF. The genes are TRBV10-3 and TRBJ2-1, with 9 bases identical to TRBD1. The germline V gene encodes CDR1 ENHRY and CDR2 SYGVKD. The V and J ends lost 3 bases and 9 bases, in that order; junction bases with no gene match: 3. The CDR3 extends over 13 amino acids.

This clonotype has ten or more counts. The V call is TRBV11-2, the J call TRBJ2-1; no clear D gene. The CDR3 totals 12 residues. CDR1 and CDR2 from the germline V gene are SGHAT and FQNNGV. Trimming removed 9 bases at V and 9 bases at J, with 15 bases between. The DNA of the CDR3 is TGTGCCAGGGCCTCCGGGTGGGTTGAGCAGTTCTTC. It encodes CARASGWVEQFF.

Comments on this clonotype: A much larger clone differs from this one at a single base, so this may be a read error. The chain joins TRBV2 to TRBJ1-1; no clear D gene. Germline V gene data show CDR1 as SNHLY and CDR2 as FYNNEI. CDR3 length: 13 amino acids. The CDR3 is CASSAMMNAEAFF. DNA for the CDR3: TGTGCCAGCTCGGCAATGATGAACGCTGAAGCTTTCTTT.

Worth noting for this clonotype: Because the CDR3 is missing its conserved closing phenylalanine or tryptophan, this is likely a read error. The CDR3 DNA reads TGTGCCAGCAGTGAAGGACTAGCGGGACTAGAGACCCAGTACTCC. Amino acids: CASSEGLAGLETQYS. This chain connects TRBV25-1 to TRBJ2-5; 12 nucleotides align to TRBD2. This CDR3 comprises 15 residues. Germline assignment: CDR1 MGHDK and CDR2 SYGVNS. Germline trimming cut 2 bases from V and 4 bases from J; bases unmatched to any gene: 2.

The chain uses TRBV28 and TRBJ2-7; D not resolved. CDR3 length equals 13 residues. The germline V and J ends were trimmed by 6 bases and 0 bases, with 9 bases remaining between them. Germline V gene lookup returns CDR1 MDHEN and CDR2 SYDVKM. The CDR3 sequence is CASRTSSSYEQYF. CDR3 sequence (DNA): TGTGCCAGCAGGACGAGCAGCTCCTACGAGCAGTACTTC.

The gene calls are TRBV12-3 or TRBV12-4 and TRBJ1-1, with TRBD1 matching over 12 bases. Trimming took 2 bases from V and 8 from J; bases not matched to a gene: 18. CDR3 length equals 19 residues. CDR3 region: CASSLILVGTGGAFSEAFF. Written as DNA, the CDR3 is TGTGCCAGCAGTTTAATTCTCGTCGGGACAGGGGGCGCGTTCTCCGAAGCTTTCTTT.

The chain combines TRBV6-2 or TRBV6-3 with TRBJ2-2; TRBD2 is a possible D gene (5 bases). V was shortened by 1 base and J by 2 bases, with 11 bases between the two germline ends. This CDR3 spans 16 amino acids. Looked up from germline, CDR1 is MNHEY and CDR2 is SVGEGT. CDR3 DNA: TGTGCCAGCAGTTACTGGGCTAGCAGAAACACCGGGGAGCTGTTTTTT. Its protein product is CASSYWASRNTGELFF.

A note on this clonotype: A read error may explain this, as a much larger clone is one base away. CDR3 nucleotide sequence: TGTGCCAGCAGCATTGAACTAGCCGGGGGCAATGAGCAGTTCTTC. As protein: CASSIELAGGNEQFF. V is TRBV7-2 and J is TRBJ2-1; tentative D call: TRBD2 (6 bases). Germline V CDR1 and CDR2: SGHTA, FQGNSA. Trimming pared 5 bases from V and 6 bases from J, leaving 17 bases between. This CDR3 has 15 residues.

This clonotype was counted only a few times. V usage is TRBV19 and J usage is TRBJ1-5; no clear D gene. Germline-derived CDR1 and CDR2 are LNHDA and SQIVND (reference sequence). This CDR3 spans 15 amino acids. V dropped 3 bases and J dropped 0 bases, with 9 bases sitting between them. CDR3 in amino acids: CASSMWRISNQPQHF. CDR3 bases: TGTGCCAGTAGTATGTGGCGGATTAGCAATCAGCCCCAGCATTTT.

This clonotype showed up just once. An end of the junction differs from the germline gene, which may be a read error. CDR3 DNA: TGTGCCACCAGCAGAGAGCCACTGCTAGCAGCCGCTAATGTAAAACTGTTTTTT. This translates into CATSREPLLAAANVKLFF. The chain recombines TRBV15 with TRBJ1-4; D is undetermined. Germline V gives CDR1 LNHNV, CDR2 YYDKDF (reference sequence). The CDR3 extends over 18 amino acids.

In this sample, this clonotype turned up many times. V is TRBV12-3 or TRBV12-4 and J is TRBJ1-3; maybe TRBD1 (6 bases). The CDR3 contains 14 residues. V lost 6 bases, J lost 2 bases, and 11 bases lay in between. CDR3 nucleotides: TGTGCCAGCAGGACCACAGGGACTGGAAACACCATATATTTT. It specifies CASRTTGTGNTIYF.